A selection of T cell receptor beta chains follows, all from one sample in a study of OX40 agonist ivuxolimab in advanced cancers. Produced via immunoSEQ multiplex PCR; TCRdb's table is partial and in-frame only. The table lists more than 60,000 clones, 90% of them singletons. Source: CD4+ or CD8+ T cells sorted from blood, taken in a trial of the OX40 agonist ivuxolimab. The receptors derive from an adult with an advanced solid tumor such as melanoma, head and neck, liver or kidney cancer. Each CDR3 is given with its conserved first and last residue. A D gene is named only where the DNA matches it firmly. For some rows the clone size is stated as once, few or many, or as a class when expanded; others skip it.

cdr3_nt,cdr3_aa,v_call,j_call,d_call,clone_size
TGCGCCAGCAGCCAAGATCCAAGGGCGGGGCTGGTTTACAATGAGCAGTTCTTC,CASSQDPRAGLVYNEQFF,TRBV4-1,TRBJ2-1,NA,NA
TGCGCCAGCAGCTCGGGTCCCGGGACAGGGGGCTCCTACGAGCAGTACTTC,CASSSGPGTGGSYEQYF,TRBV5-1,TRBJ2-7,TRBD1,NA
TGTGCCAGCAGTTCCCCCGCAGGGGGCTCCTACAATGAGCAGTTCTTC,CASSSPAGGSYNEQFF,TRBV28,TRBJ2-1,TRBD1,NA
TGTGCCAGCAGTTTATTCAGCGTAAGCACAGATACGCAGTATTTT,CASSLFSVSTDTQYF,TRBV28,TRBJ2-3,NA,NA
TGTGCCAGCTATGACGGTGCTAGAGAAAAACTGTTTTTT,CASYDGAREKLFF,TRBV6-5,TRBJ1-4,NA,NA
TGTGCCAGTAGTGACGACCCAAGCTCCTACGAGCAGTACTTC,CASSDDPSSYEQYF,TRBV19,TRBJ2-7,NA,NA
TGTGCCAGCCGGGACCTCGTAACCTACGAGCAGTACTTC,CASRDLVTYEQYF,TRBV7-8,TRBJ2-7,NA,NA
TGTGCCAGCTCACCACGGAGACTAGCGGGAAGCACCGGGGAGCTGTTTTTT,CASSPRRLAGSTGELFF,TRBV18,TRBJ2-2,TRBD2,NA
TGTGCCAGCAGCTTGGTTCGACAGGGCCGAAACACCATATATTTT,CASSLVRQGRNTIYF,TRBV5-6,TRBJ1-3,TRBD1,NA
TGTGCCAGCAGTGAATCTCAGACCAATCAGCCCCAGCATTTT,CASSESQTNQPQHF,TRBV2,TRBJ1-5,NA,NA
TGTGCCAGTAGTACTGAACAGGGTAGGGGGTATAGCAATCAGCCCCAGCATTTT,CASSTEQGRGYSNQPQHF,TRBV19,TRBJ1-5,NA,NA
TGTGCCAGCAGCCGGGGGGAGACCCAGTACTTC,CASSRGETQYF,TRBV7-2,TRBJ2-5,NA,NA
TGTGCCAGCAGCCTAGGGGGGAAGGGGGAGACCCAGTACTTC,CASSLGGKGETQYF,TRBV27,TRBJ2-5,NA,NA
TGTGCCAGCAGTCTACCGGGACAGGTTTACTCTGGAAACACCATATATTTT,CASSLPGQVYSGNTIYF,TRBV28,TRBJ1-3,TRBD1,NA
TGTGCCTGGAGTGTATGGGGGATACACGGGGATCATGGCTACACCTTC,CAWSVWGIHGDHGYTF,TRBV30,TRBJ1-2,NA,few
TGTGCCAGCAGTCGACAGAGAGGAGAGCAGTTCTTC,CASSRQRGEQFF,TRBV28,TRBJ2-1,NA,NA
TGCGCCAGCAGCTTGAAGGCCAGTCTGGAGACTCCCGCAAAACTGTTTTTT,CASSLKASLETPAKLFF,TRBV5-1,TRBJ1-4,NA,NA
TGTGCCAGCAGCTTGGCCGGGGTCAAAAACATTCAGTACTTC,CASSLAGVKNIQYF,TRBV5-4,TRBJ2-4,NA,NA
TGTGCCAGCAGCTCGCCCCCGGGACAGGGAGATTCACCCCTCCACTTT,CASSSPPGQGDSPLHF,TRBV7-9,TRBJ1-6,TRBD1,few
TGCGCCAGCAGCCGGGACAGGGTCTACGAGCAGTACTTC,CASSRDRVYEQYF,TRBV4-3,TRBJ2-7,TRBD1,NA
TGTGCCAGTAGTACAGGGGCTAGCGGGAGTCCAGATACGCAGTATTTT,CASSTGASGSPDTQYF,TRBV19,TRBJ2-3,TRBD2,once
TGTGCCAGCAGTGTCCCTACAGGGGTGGAGGGGCAGCCCCAGCATTTT,CASSVPTGVEGQPQHF,TRBV6-1,TRBJ1-5,TRBD1,NA
TGTGCCAGCTCACCAATGACAGGGGGCTTCTACAATGAGCAGTTCTTC,CASSPMTGGFYNEQFF,TRBV18,TRBJ2-1,TRBD1,NA
TGCGCCAGCAGTGAGACGTGGGATAGCAATCAGCCCCAGCATTTT,CASSETWDSNQPQHF,TRBV10-2,TRBJ1-5,NA,NA
TGTGCCTGGAGGCCCCTTGGGCTCACGCCCTCGGATGAGCAGTTCTTC,CAWRPLGLTPSDEQFF,TRBV30,TRBJ2-1,NA,NA
TGTGCCAGCAGCTTGGGAGTAGGGGCTTTCGGCTACACCTTC,CASSLGVGAFGYTF,TRBV5-8,TRBJ1-2,NA,NA
TGTGCCAGCAGCACCGGACAGGTCCCAGTTGGGACCCAGTACTTC,CASSTGQVPVGTQYF,TRBV7-9,TRBJ2-5,TRBD1,NA
TGTGCCAGCAGCTTAATGGGCCAAGGCGAAAAACTGTTTTTT,CASSLMGQGEKLFF,TRBV7-9,TRBJ1-4,NA,NA
TGTGCCAGCAGCTTTCCCCAGGGGGCATGGGAGACCCAGTACTTC,CASSFPQGAWETQYF,TRBV7-9,TRBJ2-5,TRBD1,NA
TGTGCCAGCAGCTTAGGGAGCACAGATACGCAGTATTTT,CASSLGSTDTQYF,TRBV7-3,TRBJ2-3,NA,NA
TGTGCCAGTAGTATAAGCTTCACAGGCTATGGCTACACCTTC,CASSISFTGYGYTF,TRBV19,TRBJ1-2,NA,NA